This T cell receptor beta chain comes out of a study of T cells in Graves' hyperthyroidism and ophthalmopathy. Study results and limitations: Ophthalmopathy stood apart from stable hyperthyroidism in a 13 V-J model.

A NOSPECS grade of at least 4, a Clinical Activity Score of at least 3 and duration under 3 months were recorded in ophthalmopathy patients. Any patient presenting with uncontrolled infection, other autoimmune disease, pregnancy or lactation was left out. Note on this clonotype: Its specificity is unknown.

RNA transcripts yielded amplified TCR beta CDR3 regions. First-round RT-PCR with HTBI primers amplified the TCR CDR3 region. MiXCR was run by TCRdb on the multiplex PCR reads, yielding one entry per CDR3 protein. The sample contains over 450,000 distinct CDR3 sequences, roughly 15% of which appear only once. CDR1 and CDR2 from the germline V gene are SGHRS and YFSETQ. The CDR3 spans 15 residues. Deletions cut 4 bases from V and 1 base from J, with 12 bases between. Sequencing was done on a sample of blood. This clonotype was sampled from a woman aged 18-30 years with Graves' ophthalmopathy. The J gene is TRBJ1-5, the V gene TRBV5-1; D perhaps matches TRBD1 (6 bases). This CDR3 reads CASSVDRLSNQPQHF. The CDR3 DNA sequence: TGCGCCAGCAGCGTCGACAGGCTCAGCAATCAGCCCCAGCATTTT. Full variable domain (remainder filled in from reference TRBV5-1 and TRBJ1-5): KAGVTQTPRYLIKTRGQQVTLSCSPISGHRSVSWYQQTPGQGLQFLFEYFSETQRNKGNFPGRFSGRQFSNSRSEMNVSTLELGDSALYLCASSVDRLSNQPQHFGDGTRLSIL.